This passage covers 20 T cell receptor beta chains from one sample sequenced in a study of shared clonotypes between healthy human individuals. The method was immunoSEQ multiplex PCR; TCRdb's version includes in-frame clones alone and lacks a portion of them. Of roughly 1 million clones in the sample, about 70% were seen once. Specimen: memory CD4+ T cells sorted from blood. Described subset: CD45RA-negative fraction. The receptor source for this set is a man between 18 and 35 years old in good health.

The CDR3 DNA sequence: TGTGCCAGCAGTTCCCCGGGACAGGGGAGTAACTATGGCTACACCTTC. This sequence encodes CASSSPGQGSNYGYTF. The chain has TRBV28 and TRBJ1-2; 10 bases are shared with TRBD1. The germline CDR1 and CDR2 sequences are MDHEN and SYDVKM. J gave up 1 base and V 4 bases, and 6 bases lay outside the gene matches. The CDR3 runs 16 residues.

This clone was detected only a few times. The rearrangement links TRBV5-1 to TRBJ1-2, with 8 positions matching TRBD1. The CDR3 is 14 amino acids. Per germline, CDR1 SGHRS and CDR2 YFSETQ. With 4 bases clipped from V and 4 bases from J, the junction kept 6 bases outside the gene matches. The CDR3 loop reads CASSLDREIYGYTF. The CDR3 nucleotides are TGCGCCAGCAGCCTGGACAGGGAGATCTATGGCTACACCTTC.

The J gene is TRBJ1-3, the V gene TRBV6-1; tentatively, D is TRBD1 (6 bases). V was trimmed by 8 bases and J by 4 bases, leaving 18 bases between them. CDR1 is MNHNS and CDR2 is SASEGT in the germline V gene. This CDR3 contains 15 residues. This CDR3 reads CASLSRGATGNTIYF. The DNA of the CDR3 is TGTGCCAGCCTATCGAGGGGGGCGACGGGAAACACCATATATTTT.

The chain recombines TRBV11-3 with TRBJ2-3; D not certain. Deletions cut 4 bases from V and 5 bases from J, with 16 bases between. The germline gives CDR1 SGHNT, CDR2 YENEEA. The CDR3 is made up of 15 amino acids. The CDR3 nucleotides are TGTGCCAGCAGCTCGAAGGGATTACCGAGAGATACGCAGTATTTT. Protein: CASSSKGLPRDTQYF.

The V gene is TRBV6-6, the J gene TRBJ1-3, with 9 bases matching TRBD1. V was clipped by 6 bases and J by 10 bases; unmatched bases: 7. The CDR3 sequence is 13 residues long. Germline-derived CDR1 and CDR2 are MNHNY and SVGAGI (reference sequence). Here the CDR3 reads CASRPGQGNTIYF. CDR3 sequence (DNA): TGTGCCAGCAGACCGGGACAGGGCAATACCATATATTTT.

V usage is TRBV6-1 and J usage is TRBJ2-7, with TRBD1 identical over 12 bases. The CDR3 extends over 14 amino acids. After removal of 2 bases from V and 8 bases from J, the junction contained 4 bases not matched to a gene. CDR1 and CDR2 (germline): MNHNS, SASEGT. The DNA for the CDR3 is TGTGCCAGCAGTGAACGGGACAGGGGGCCGAAGCAGTACTTC. Protein: CASSERDRGPKQYF.

This clone was recorded only once. The V call is TRBV4-1, the J call TRBJ1-2; 7 nucleotides align to TRBD1. This CDR3 is built from 16 residues. V gave up 1 base and J gave up 4 bases; unmatched junction bases: 9. Germline V gives CDR1 MGHRA, CDR2 YSYEKL. In DNA, the CDR3 is TGCGCCAGCAGCCAAGGAGGCGGGACAGACGTCTATGGCTACACCTTC. Its translation: CASSQGGGTDVYGYTF.

This chain joins TRBV7-2 and TRBJ2-3; D gene unclear. This CDR3 has 12 residues. The V end lost 4 bases, the J end lost 4 bases, and 6 bases lay between the germline ends. CDR1 and CDR2 from the germline V gene are SGHTA and FQGNSA. CDR3 loop: CASSSASDTQYF. The CDR3 DNA reads as TGTGCCAGCAGCTCAGCTTCAGATACGCAGTATTTT.

The V call is TRBV29-1, the J call TRBJ2-4, with TRBD1 identical over 7 bases. The CDR3 is 11 amino acids. Trimming cost V 7 bases and J 7 bases; bases outside gene matches: 4. CDR1 and CDR2 from the germline V gene are SQVTM and ANQGSEA. The CDR3 reads CSGYRGNIQYF. For the CDR3, the DNA is TGCAGCGGGTACAGGGGTAACATTCAGTACTTC.

The J gene is TRBJ2-3, the V gene TRBV28, with TRBD2 matching over 8 bases. CDR1 and CDR2 (germline): MDHEN, SYDVKM. CDR3 length: 14 amino acids. V shed 7 bases and J 2 bases; nucleotides not matched to a gene: 5. The CDR3 coding sequence is TGTGCCAGCAAGGCGGGGGGCAACACAGATACGCAGTATTTT. Amino acids: CASKAGGNTDTQYF.

As regards this clone: This same CDR3 is encoded by further DNA sequences in the sample. The chain employs TRBV28 and TRBJ1-6; D perhaps matches TRBD1 (5 bases). V lost 6 bases to trimming and J lost 4 bases, with 10 bases between them. This CDR3 spans 14 amino acids. In germline, CDR1 is MDHEN, CDR2 SYDVKM. As DNA, the CDR3 is TGTGCCAGCAGCGACAGTGCTTATAATTCACCCCTCCACTTT. It is translated as CASSDSAYNSPLHF.

The chain joins TRBV19 to TRBJ2-3; D is undetermined. The germline V and J ends were trimmed by 8 bases and 6 bases, with 15 bases remaining between them. This CDR3 is 13 amino acids long. Per the germline V gene, CDR1 is LNHDA and CDR2 is SQIVND (reference sequence). The CDR3 reads CASSQAGLDTQYF. The DNA of the CDR3 is TGTGCCAGTTCCCAGGCCGGGTTGGATACGCAGTATTTT.

V and J are TRBV1 and TRBJ2-7; TRBD2, as called in the table, went unchecked against the DNA. TRBV1 is labeled a pseudogene. CDR3 size: 15 residues. The CDR3 DNA follows: TGCACCAGCAGCCAAGCGGAGGGCGGGATCCACGAGCAGTACTTC. Protein sequence: CTSSQAEGGIHEQYF.

The chain is built from TRBV2 and TRBJ1-2, with D unresolved. CDR1 and CDR2 (germline): SNHLY, FYNNEI. This CDR3 region has 13 residues. With 6 bases removed from V and 2 bases from J, the gap between germline ends came to 10 bases. The CDR3 DNA reads TGTGCCAGCAGCACGGACGTAAACTATGGCTACACCTTC. Its protein product is CASSTDVNYGYTF.

For this clone: Other DNA variants within this sample encode the same CDR3. The V gene is TRBV6-5, the J gene TRBJ1-5, with 12 bases identical to TRBD1. V dropped 6 bases and J dropped 6; count of bases not matched to a gene: 3. The CDR3 contains 14 residues. Per germline, CDR1 MNHEY and CDR2 SVGAGI. The CDR3 spells CASRGQGAGQPQHF. CDR3 bases: TGTGCCAGCAGGGGACAGGGGGCGGGTCAGCCCCAGCATTTT.

V gene TRBV5-1 combines with J gene TRBJ1-1, with D possibly TRBD1 on 5 matching bases. The germline gives CDR1 SGHRS, CDR2 YFSETQ. CDR3 size: 14 residues. Trimming stripped 4 bases from V and 1 base from J, with 11 bases between. CDR3 sequence reads: CASSPPGENTEAFF. CDR3 DNA sequence: TGCGCCAGCAGCCCCCCGGGGGAGAACACTGAAGCTTTCTTT.

The V and J genes are TRBV5-6 and TRBJ1-3, with 8 nucleotides matching TRBD1. With 3 bases clipped from V and 3 bases from J, the junction kept 8 bases outside the gene matches. The CDR3 spans 16 residues. Looked up from germline, CDR1 is SGHDT and CDR2 is YYEEEE. CDR3: CASSSKWTGSGNTIYF. In DNA, the CDR3 is TGTGCCAGCAGCTCGAAATGGACAGGGAGTGGAAACACCATATATTTT.

Points on this clone: Other DNA sequences of this sample code for an identical CDR3. The chain carries TRBV18 and TRBJ2-5, with D unclear. The CDR3 is made up of 13 amino acids. V was cut by 0 bases and J by 3 bases, with 5 bases left in between. Germline V gene data show CDR1 as KGHSH and CDR2 as LQKENI. CDR3 nucleotides: TGTGCCAGCTCACCACCCGGTGAAGAGACCCAGTACTTC. Translation: CASSPPGEETQYF. Full variable domain (outside the CDR3, taken from reference TRBV18 and TRBJ2-5): NAGVMQNPRHLVRRRGQEARLRCSPMKGHSHVYWYRQLPEEGLKFMVYLQKENIIDESGMPKERFSAEFPKEGPSILRIQQVVRGDSAAYFCASSPPGEETQYFGPGTRLLVL.

This chain uses TRBV14 with TRBJ1-2; D not certain. Germline-derived CDR1 and CDR2 are SGHDN and FVKESK. This CDR3 comprises 15 residues. V was cut by 4 bases and J by 0 bases, with 12 bases left in between. The CDR3 DNA reads TGTGCCAGCAGCCCGCGGACGGCCTCTAACTATGGCTACACCTTC. Its translation: CASSPRTASNYGYTF.

The chain's CDR3 is CASGLGGLARNTGELFF. The DNA for the CDR3 is TGTGCTAGTGGTTTGGGGGGACTAGCGCGGAACACCGGGGAGCTGTTTTTT. V gene TRBV12-5 combines with J gene TRBJ2-2; 10 bases align to TRBD2. Germline CDR1 LGHNT, CDR2 FRNRAP. The CDR3 covers 17 residues. Unmatched junction bases numbered 3, after V lost 1 base and J lost 1 base.